Listed below are T cell receptor beta chains from one sample, sequenced in a study of blood T cell repertoires in COVID-19. Only in-frame clones appear in the TCRdb table, and some are missing; sequencing was by immunoSEQ multiplex PCR. Of approximately 140,000 clones detected, roughly 84% appear once; the ten largest clones hold around 35%. The sample was peripheral blood. These TCRs come from a human donor in a cohort sampled during active COVID-19. Both conserved end residues are part of each CDR3. The order of the fields is D gene, clone size, J gene, V gene, CDR3 protein, CDR3 DNA. D genes are given only for firm matches. Not all rows give a size; the values are once, few, many and, for expanded clones, a class.

- | - | TRBJ2-2 | TRBV7-9 | CASSFRNTGELFF | TGTGCCAGCAGCTTCCGTAACACCGGGGAGCTGTTTTTT
TRBD1 | - | TRBJ1-2 | TRBV27 | CASGTGVGYTF | TGTGCCAGCGGGACAGGGGTAGGCTACACCTTC
- | - | TRBJ2-7 | TRBV21-1 | CASSKAAPGQGKEESSYEQYF | TGTGCCAGCAGCAAAGCTGCACCGGGACAGGGAAAGGAGGAAAGCTCCTACGAGCAGTACTTC
- | few | TRBJ2-5 | TRBV10-3 | CAISESNSRETQYF | TGTGCCATCAGTGAGTCGAATAGTAGAGAGACCCAGTACTTC
- | - | TRBJ2-3 | TRBV6-5 | CASSYRGGAQYF | TGTGCCAGCAGTTACCGAGGGGGAGCGCAGTATTTT
- | - | TRBJ2-2 | TRBV6-2/TRBV6-3 | CASSYSRGGADTGELFF | TGTGCCAGCAGTTACTCCCGAGGGGGGGCAGACACCGGGGAGCTGTTTTTT
TRBD1 | - | TRBJ1-1 | TRBV5-1 | CASSLDGTGVRLTEAFF | TGCGCCAGCAGCTTGGACGGGACAGGGGTCCGGCTCACTGAAGCTTTCTTT
TRBD1 | - | TRBJ2-7 | TRBV27 | CASSRSGQGASSYEQYF | TGTGCCAGCAGCCGGTCGGGACAGGGCGCGTCGTCCTACGAGCAGTACTTC
TRBD1 | - | TRBJ2-1 | TRBV2 | CASHRGLEQFF | TGTGCCAGCCACAGGGGGCTTGAGCAGTTCTTC
- | - | TRBJ2-3 | TRBV27 | CASSSGDRLTDTQYF | TGTGCCAGCAGTTCAGGGGACCGACTAACAGATACGCAGTATTTT
- | once | TRBJ2-2 | TRBV29-1 | CAVRGLYTGELFF | TGCGCGGTTAGGGGGTTGTACACCGGGGAGCTGTTTTTT
- | - | TRBJ2-7 | TRBV7-2 | CASSLGGGYEQYF | TGTGCCAGCAGCTTAGGTGGCGGCTACGAGCAGTACTTC
- | - | TRBJ2-7 | TRBV6-5 | CASRDGRGHYEQYF | TGTGCCAGCAGAGATGGAAGGGGCCACTACGAGCAGTACTTC
TRBD1 | - | TRBJ1-1 | TRBV6-2/TRBV6-3 | CASSYSDRGGKNTEAFF | TGTGCCAGCAGTTACTCAGACAGGGGAGGCAAGAACACTGAAGCTTTCTTT
- | - | TRBJ1-2 | TRBV7-9 | CASSLPGLNGYTF | TGTGCCAGCAGCTTACCGGGATTGAATGGCTACACCTTC
- | - | TRBJ2-1 | TRBV5-8 | CASSLDGGNEQFF | TGTGCCAGCAGCTTGGATGGAGGCAATGAGCAGTTCTTC
- | - | TRBJ1-1 | TRBV9 | CASSVAWQAPSLNTEAFF | TGTGCCAGCAGCGTAGCTTGGCAGGCGCCCTCCTTGAACACTGAAGCTTTCTTT
- | - | TRBJ1-4 | TRBV9 | CASSTLGIANEKLFF | TGTGCCAGCAGCACCCTCGGGATAGCTAATGAAAAACTGTTTTTT
- | few | TRBJ2-2 | TRBV27 | CASSLGSPVGELFF | TGTGCCAGCAGTTTGGGCAGTCCCGTCGGGGAGCTGTTTTTT
- | - | TRBJ1-2 | TRBV9 | CASSVLSDRSYGYTF | TGTGCCAGCAGCGTCTTATCGGACAGATCCTATGGCTACACCTTC
TRBD1 | - | TRBJ2-2 | TRBV9 | CASSVGQGTNTGELFF | TGTGCCAGCAGCGTGGGACAGGGGACGAACACCGGGGAGCTGTTTTTT
TRBD1 | few | TRBJ1-4 | TRBV4-3 | CASSRQTGVGEKLFF | TGCGCCAGCAGCCGACAGACAGGGGTTGGCGAAAAACTGTTTTTT
- | - | TRBJ2-7 | TRBV5-6 | CASSPTHPSAYEQYF | TGTGCCAGCAGCCCCACTCATCCTAGCGCTTACGAGCAGTACTTC